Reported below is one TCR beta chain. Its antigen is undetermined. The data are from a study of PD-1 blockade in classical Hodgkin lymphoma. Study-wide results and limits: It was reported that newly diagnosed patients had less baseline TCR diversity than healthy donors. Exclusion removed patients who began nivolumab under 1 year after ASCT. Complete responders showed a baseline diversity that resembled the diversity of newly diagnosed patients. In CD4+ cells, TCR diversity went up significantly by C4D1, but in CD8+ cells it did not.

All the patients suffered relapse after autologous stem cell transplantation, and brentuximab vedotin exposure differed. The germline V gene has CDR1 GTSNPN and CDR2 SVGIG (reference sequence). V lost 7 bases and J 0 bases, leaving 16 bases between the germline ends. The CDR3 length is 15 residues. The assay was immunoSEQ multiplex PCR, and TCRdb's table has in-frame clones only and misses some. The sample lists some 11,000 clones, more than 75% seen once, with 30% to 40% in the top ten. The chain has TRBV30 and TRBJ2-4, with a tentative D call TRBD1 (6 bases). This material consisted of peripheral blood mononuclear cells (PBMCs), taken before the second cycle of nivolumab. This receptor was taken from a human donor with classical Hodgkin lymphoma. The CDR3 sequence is CASRTEELAKNIQYF. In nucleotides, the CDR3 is TGTGCCTCTCGGACAGAAGAACTAGCCAAAAACATTCAGTACTTC.